Each of the 17 T cell receptor beta chains below was sequenced from the same sample in a study of shared clonotypes between healthy human individuals. Method: immunoSEQ multiplex PCR; TCRdb's copy keeps in-frame clones and lacks some. Of millions of clones in the sample, roughly 94% were seen once. The sample comprised naive CD4+ T cells sorted from blood. The subset denotes: CD45RA+ positively selected. These receptors came from a man between 18 and 35 years old in good health.

The chain has TRBV9 and TRBJ1-2, with a tentative D call TRBD1 (6 bases). The V gene's germline CDR1 is SGDLS and CDR2 YYNGEE. CDR3 length equals 14 residues. V dropped 4 bases and J dropped 4 bases, with 14 bases sitting between them. This CDR3 is CASSPQTGVYGYTF. CDR3 DNA sequence: TGTGCCAGCAGCCCACAGACAGGAGTCTATGGCTACACCTTC.

In this sample, this clone turned up a few times. This sample also contains other DNA sequences that code for the same CDR3. V and J are TRBV10-1 and TRBJ2-3; no firm D call. Germline V CDR1 and CDR2: WNHNN, SYGVQD (reference sequence). The germline V and J ends were trimmed by 0 bases and 1 base, with 2 bases remaining between them. The CDR3 loop spans 13 amino acids. Here the CDR3 reads CASSESGTDTQYF. Written as DNA, the CDR3 is TGCGCCAGCAGTGAGTCGGGCACAGATACGCAGTATTTT.

The chain recombines TRBV7-9 with TRBJ1-4, with D tentatively TRBD1 (5 bases). Germline V gives CDR1 SEHNR, CDR2 FQNEAQ (reference sequence). CDR3 size: 15 residues. The V and J ends lost 2 bases and 6 bases respectively, with 13 bases between them. CDR3: CASSLLGRVDEKLFF. CDR3 nucleotide sequence: TGTGCCAGCAGCTTACTGGGCAGGGTGGATGAAAAACTGTTTTTT.

This clone showed up just once. The chain couples TRBV5-1 to TRBJ1-4; 8 bases are shared with TRBD1. Germline trimming cut 2 bases from V and 6 bases from J; bases unmatched to any gene: 6. From germline, CDR1 is SGHRS and CDR2 YFSETQ. CDR3 length equals 15 residues. This CDR3 is CASSFAGGADEKLFF. CDR3 nucleotide sequence: TGCGCCAGCAGCTTTGCAGGGGGCGCGGATGAAAAACTGTTTTTT.

For the CDR3, the DNA is TGTGCCAGCAGTGCCCAGAATAATGAAAAACTGTTTTTT. Protein: CASSAQNNEKLFF. V gene TRBV6-1 combines with J gene TRBJ1-4; D is uncertain. From germline, CDR1 is MNHNS and CDR2 SASEGT. Trimming pared 4 bases from V and 4 bases from J, leaving 7 bases between. The CDR3 loop spans 13 amino acids.

The gene calls are TRBV6-6 and TRBJ2-7; possibly TRBD1 for D (6 bases). The V end was cut by 5 bases, the J end by 2 bases, with 16 bases between. This CDR3 comprises 15 residues. CDR1 is MNHNY and CDR2 is SVGAGI in the germline V gene (reference sequence). The CDR3 loop is CASSRGGGGPYEQYF. CDR3 nucleotide sequence: TGTGCCAGCAGTAGGGGTGGGGGCGGCCCCTACGAGCAGTACTTC.

The chain recombines TRBV9 with TRBJ1-2; 9 bases are a match to TRBD1. The junction had 12 bases not matched to a gene; V was cut back by 4 bases and J by 5 bases. The CDR3 contains 16 residues. CDR1 is SGDLS and CDR2 is YYNGEE in the germline V gene. CDR3 DNA: TGTGCCAGCAGCCCCCGTCCCGGGACAGGGATTTATGGCTACACCTTC. This translates into CASSPRPGTGIYGYTF.

The chain couples TRBV5-4 to TRBJ1-2, with D tentatively TRBD1 (6 bases). Per the germline V gene, CDR1 is SGHNT and CDR2 is YYREEE (reference sequence). This CDR3 contains 16 residues. V was pared by 1 base and J by 2 bases, with 15 bases between. CDR3: CASSLPRTDQNYGYTF. The CDR3 DNA is TGTGCCAGCAGCTTGCCCCGGACAGACCAAAACTATGGCTACACCTTC. Full variable domain (outside the CDR3, taken from reference TRBV5-4 and TRBJ1-2): ETGVTQSPTHLIKTRGQQVTLRCSSQSGHNTVSWYQQALGQGPQFIFQYYREEENGRGNFPPRFSGLQFPNYSSELNVNALELDDSALYLCASSLPRTDQNYGYTFGSGTRLTVV.

The chain links TRBV6-1 to TRBJ2-7; no clear D gene. Germline V gives CDR1 MNHNS, CDR2 SASEGT. V was cut by 8 bases and J by 2 bases, with 13 bases left in between. CDR3 size: 13 residues. CDR3 nucleotides: TGTGCCAGCCAGAGGAATTCGCCCTACGAGCAGTACTTC. It yields the protein CASQRNSPYEQYF.

This chain links TRBV5-1 with TRBJ2-7; either TRBD1 or TRBD2 may supply D (5 bases each). CDR1 and CDR2 (germline): SGHRS, YFSETQ. This CDR3 has 13 amino acids. The V gene lost 2 bases and the J gene lost 7 bases, with 13 bases spanning the gap. The chain's CDR3 is CASSFRDGLEQYF. The CDR3 DNA follows: TGCGCCAGCAGCTTTAGGGACGGCCTGGAGCAGTACTTC.

J is TRBJ1-5 and V is TRBV5-6; 10 bases fit TRBD1. The J segment lost 1 base and the V segment lost 4 bases, leaving 14 bases of the junction unmatched. The germline CDR1 and CDR2 sequences are SGHDT and YYEEEE. The CDR3 length is 19 residues. CDR3: CASSTSRDRGAVSNQPQHF. The CDR3 DNA follows: TGTGCCAGCAGCACAAGCCGGGACAGGGGCGCGGTGAGCAATCAGCCCCAGCATTTT.

The genes are TRBV6-1 and TRBJ2-5, with a tentative D call TRBD1 (5 bases). Germline CDR1 and CDR2: MNHNS and SASEGT. The V gene lost 4 bases and the J gene lost 1 base, with 16 bases spanning the gap. The CDR3 has 16 amino acids. In nucleotides, the CDR3 is TGTGCCAGCAGTGTCCAATACCTAGGGGCCCAAGAGACCCAGTACTTC. As protein: CASSVQYLGAQETQYF.

The chain couples TRBV27 to TRBJ1-1; tentatively, D is TRBD1 (6 bases). V was clipped by 5 bases and J by 2 bases, with 12 bases between them. Germline V lookup: CDR1 MNHEY, CDR2 SMNVEV (reference sequence). The CDR3 is made up of 14 amino acids. The CDR3 is CASSPRGSNTEAFF. The CDR3 nucleotides read TGTGCCAGCAGTCCTAGGGGGAGTAACACTGAAGCTTTCTTT.

The J gene is TRBJ2-2, the V gene TRBV30; 10 positions agree with TRBD1. The germline V gene has CDR1 GTSNPN and CDR2 SVGIG (reference sequence). The CDR3 totals 14 residues. The trim removed 7 bases at V and 4 bases at J, leaving 6 bases unmatched. CDR3 sequence (DNA): TGTGCCTCGGGTGGACAGGGGGTCACCGGGGAGCTGTTTTTT. The encoded protein is CASGGQGVTGELFF.

The rearrangement joins TRBV4-3 to TRBJ2-7; D may be TRBD1 or TRBD2 (5 bases each). This CDR3 spans 15 amino acids. Germline CDR1 and CDR2: LGHNA and YSLEER. V lost 0 bases and J 2 bases, leaving 11 bases between the germline ends. DNA of the CDR3: TGCGCCAGCAGCCAAGATTGGGGGTCCCCCTACGAGCAGTACTTC. Translated, it gives CASSQDWGSPYEQYF.

The rearrangement joins TRBV5-1 to TRBJ1-1, with a tentative D call TRBD1 (5 bases). The ends were cut back, 0 bases at V and 11 bases at J, with 20 bases in the middle. Germline loops: CDR1 SGHRS, CDR2 YFSETQ. CDR3 length equals 15 residues. This CDR3 reads CASSLETGGDRLAFF. In nucleotides, the CDR3 is TGCGCCAGCAGCTTGGAAACTGGGGGGGATCGGTTGGCTTTCTTT.

Comment on this clone: A much larger clone differs by one base, so this may be a read error. Different DNA sequences within this sample yield the same CDR3. The V gene is TRBV18, the J gene TRBJ1-1; TRBD1 aligns across 7 bases. The CDR3 sequence is 15 residues long. CDR1 and CDR2 from the germline V gene are KGHSH and LQKENI. The CDR3 DNA reads TGTGCCAGCTCACCATCTTTGACAGGGTGGACTGAGGCTTTCTTT. This translates into CASSPSLTGWTEAFF.